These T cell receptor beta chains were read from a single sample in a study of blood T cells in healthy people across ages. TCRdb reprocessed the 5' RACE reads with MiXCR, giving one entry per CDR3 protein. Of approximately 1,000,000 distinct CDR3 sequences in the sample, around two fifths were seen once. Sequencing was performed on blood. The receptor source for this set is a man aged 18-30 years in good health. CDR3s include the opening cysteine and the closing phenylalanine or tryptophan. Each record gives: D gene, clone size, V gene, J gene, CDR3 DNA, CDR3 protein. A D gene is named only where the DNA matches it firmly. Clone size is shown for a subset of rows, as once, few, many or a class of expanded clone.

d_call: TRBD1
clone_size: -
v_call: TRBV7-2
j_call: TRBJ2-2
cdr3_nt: TGTGCCAGCAGACTGACAGGGGGCCACGGGGAGCTGTTTTTT
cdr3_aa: CASRLTGGHGELFF

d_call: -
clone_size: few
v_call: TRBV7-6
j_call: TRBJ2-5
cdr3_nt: TGTGCCAGCAGCTTAAACCCAGAAGAGACCCAGTACTTC
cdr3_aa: CASSLNPEETQYF

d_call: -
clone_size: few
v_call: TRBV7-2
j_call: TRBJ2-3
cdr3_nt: TGTGCCAGCAGCTTAGCGGACGCAGATACGCAGTATTTT
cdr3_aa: CASSLADADTQYF

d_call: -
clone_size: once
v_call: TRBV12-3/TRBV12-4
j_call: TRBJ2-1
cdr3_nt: TGTGCCAGCAGTCCAATCCGTCCGACAGGATCGTCCAGTGAGCAGTTCTTC
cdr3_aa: CASSPIRPTGSSSEQFF

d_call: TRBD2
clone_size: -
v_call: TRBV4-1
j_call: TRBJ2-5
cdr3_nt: TGCGCCAGCAGCCAAGTAAGCGGGGATTACAATGAGCAGTACTTC
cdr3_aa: CASSQVSGDYNEQYF

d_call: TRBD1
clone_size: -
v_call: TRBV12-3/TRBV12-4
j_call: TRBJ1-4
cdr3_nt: TGTGCCAGCAGTTTAGCGGGGGGGCCACAGGGGGGATCCGAAAAACTGTTTTTT
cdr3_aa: CASSLAGGPQGGSEKLFF

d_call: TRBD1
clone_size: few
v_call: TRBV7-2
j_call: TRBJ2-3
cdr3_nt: TGTGCCAGCAGCCACAGGTTAGGGGGCCAAACAGATACGCAGTATTTT
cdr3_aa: CASSHRLGGQTDTQYF

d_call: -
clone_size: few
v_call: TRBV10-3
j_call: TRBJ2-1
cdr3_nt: TGTGCCATCAGTGAAATAACCGACAATGAGCAGTTCTTC
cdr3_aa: CAISEITDNEQFF

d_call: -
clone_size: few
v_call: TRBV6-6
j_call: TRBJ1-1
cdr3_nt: TGTGCCAGCAGTTATCCCGAAACCTCTGAAGCTTTCTTT
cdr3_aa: CASSYPETSEAFF

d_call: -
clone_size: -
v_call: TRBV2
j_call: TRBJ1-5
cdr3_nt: TGTGCCAGCAGCCCGACACAGCAGAGCAATCAGCCCCAGCATTTT
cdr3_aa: CASSPTQQSNQPQHF

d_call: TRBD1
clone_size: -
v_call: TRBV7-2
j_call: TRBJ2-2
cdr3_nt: TGTGCCAGCAGCTTAGTTTACAGGGGGAGCACCGGGGAGCTGTTTTTT
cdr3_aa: CASSLVYRGSTGELFF

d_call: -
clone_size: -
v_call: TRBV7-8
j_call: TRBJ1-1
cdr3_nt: TGTGCCAGCAGCTTAGTTTCTTGGAAGGACACTGAAGCTTTCTTT
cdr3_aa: CASSLVSWKDTEAFF

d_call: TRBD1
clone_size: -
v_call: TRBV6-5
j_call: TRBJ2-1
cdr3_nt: TGTGCCAGCAGACGACAGGGGATCTCCTACAATGAGCAGTTCTTC
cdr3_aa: CASRRQGISYNEQFF

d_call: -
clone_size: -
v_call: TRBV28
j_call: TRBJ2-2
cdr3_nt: TGTGCCAATCAGCCATCGAACACCGGGGAGCTGTTTTTT
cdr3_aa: CANQPSNTGELFF

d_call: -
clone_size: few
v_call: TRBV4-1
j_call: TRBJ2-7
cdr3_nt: TGCGCCAGCAGCCAAGACGCCAGGCTAGTCGAGCAGTACTTC
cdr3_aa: CASSQDARLVEQYF

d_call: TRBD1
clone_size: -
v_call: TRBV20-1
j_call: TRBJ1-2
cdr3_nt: TGCAGTGCTGGAGAGGGGGCCCAGGGTGGCTACACCTTC
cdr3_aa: CSAGEGAQGGYTF

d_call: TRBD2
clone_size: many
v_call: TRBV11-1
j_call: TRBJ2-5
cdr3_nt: TGTGCCAGCAGCCCCGGACTAGATTTTGAGCAGTACTTC
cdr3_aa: CASSPGLDFEQYF

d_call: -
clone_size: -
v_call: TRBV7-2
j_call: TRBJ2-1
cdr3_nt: TGTGCCAGCAGCTTACCCGATTACAATGAGCAGTTCTTC
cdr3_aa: CASSLPDYNEQFF

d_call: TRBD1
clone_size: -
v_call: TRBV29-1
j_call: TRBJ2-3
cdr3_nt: TGCAGCGTTGCACGACAGGGGGTTGCAGATACGCAGTATTTT
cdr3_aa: CSVARQGVADTQYF

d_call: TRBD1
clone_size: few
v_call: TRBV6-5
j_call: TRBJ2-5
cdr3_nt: TGTGCCAGCAGCTCGGGACAGACTCGAGAGACCCAGTACTTC
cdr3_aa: CASSSGQTRETQYF

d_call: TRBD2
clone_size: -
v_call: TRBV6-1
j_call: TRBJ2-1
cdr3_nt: TGTGCCAGCAGTGGGGGCTTGCGGGAGTCCTACAATGAGCAGTTCTTC
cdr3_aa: CASSGGLRESYNEQFF

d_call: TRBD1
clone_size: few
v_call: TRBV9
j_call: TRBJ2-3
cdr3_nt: TGTGCCAGCAGCGGGACAGGGGGGGATTTAGATACGCAGTATTTT
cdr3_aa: CASSGTGGDLDTQYF

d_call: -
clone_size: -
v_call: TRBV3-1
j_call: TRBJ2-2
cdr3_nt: TGTGCCAGCAGCCACGCGACCGGGGAGCTGTTTTTT
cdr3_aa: CASSHATGELFF

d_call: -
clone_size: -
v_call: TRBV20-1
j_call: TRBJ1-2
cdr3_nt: TGCAGTGCTAGAGATATCGGGGGGCATGGCTACACCTTC
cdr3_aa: CSARDIGGHGYTF

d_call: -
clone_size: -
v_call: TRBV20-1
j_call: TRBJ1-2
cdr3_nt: TGCAGTGCCCCCCCGGGCCAAGTAAAAAACTATGGCTACACCTTC
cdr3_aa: CSAPPGQVKNYGYTF

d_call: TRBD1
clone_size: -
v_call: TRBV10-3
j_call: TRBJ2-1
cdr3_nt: TGTGCCATCAGTGAGTCCGGGCGCGACAGGGGTTGGCCTATTGAGCAGTTCTTC
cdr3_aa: CAISESGRDRGWPIEQFF

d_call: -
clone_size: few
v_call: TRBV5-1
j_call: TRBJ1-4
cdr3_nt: TGCGCCAGCAGACAGGGTATTGACGAAAAACTGTTTTTT
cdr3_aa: CASRQGIDEKLFF

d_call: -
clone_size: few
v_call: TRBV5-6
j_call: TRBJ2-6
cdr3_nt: TGTGCCAGCAGCTTATTGGGGACTGGGGCCAACGTCCTGACTTTC
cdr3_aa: CASSLLGTGANVLTF

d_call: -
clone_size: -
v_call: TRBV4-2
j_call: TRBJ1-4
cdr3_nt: TGTGCCAGCAGCCAAGTAACTGAAGTTTGGGGGGCGGATGAAAAACTGTTTTTT
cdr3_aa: CASSQVTEVWGADEKLFF

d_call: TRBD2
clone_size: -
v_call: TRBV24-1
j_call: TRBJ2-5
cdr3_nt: TGTGCCACCAGTGAGAGTAGCGGGGGCCAAGAGACCCAGTACTTC
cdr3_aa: CATSESSGGQETQYF

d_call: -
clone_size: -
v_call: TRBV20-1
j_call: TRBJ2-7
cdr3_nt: TGCAGTGCTAGGGTGGGCGCTGGCCCCTACAATGAGCAGTACTTC
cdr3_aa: CSARVGAGPYNEQYF

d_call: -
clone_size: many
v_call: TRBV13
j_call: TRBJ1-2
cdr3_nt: TGTGCCAGCAGCTCCCGTCAGGGGAACTATGGCTACACCTTC
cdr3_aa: CASSSRQGNYGYTF

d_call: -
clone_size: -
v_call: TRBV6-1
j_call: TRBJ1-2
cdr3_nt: TGTGCCAGCAGTGAAGCGCAAATCTATGGCTACACCTTC
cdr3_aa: CASSEAQIYGYTF

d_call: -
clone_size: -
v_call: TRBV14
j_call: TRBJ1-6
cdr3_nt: TGTGCCAGCAGCGCTTCGACAGCCTATAATTCACCCCTCCACTTT
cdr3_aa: CASSASTAYNSPLHF

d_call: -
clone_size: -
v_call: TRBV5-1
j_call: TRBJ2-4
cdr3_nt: TGCGCCAGCAGACACTCAGAAAACATTCAGTACTTC
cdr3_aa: CASRHSENIQYF

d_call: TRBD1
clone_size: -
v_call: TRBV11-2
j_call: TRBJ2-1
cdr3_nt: TGTGCCAGCAGCTTAGGAACCGGACAGGGTGGTGGGGGGTCCTACAATGAGCAGTTCTTC
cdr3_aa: CASSLGTGQGGGGSYNEQFF

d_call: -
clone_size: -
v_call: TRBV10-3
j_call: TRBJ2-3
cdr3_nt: TGTGCCATCAGTGACGCCCCAGATGGAGCGGTGACCCTCACAGATACGCAGTATTTT
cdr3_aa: CAISDAPDGAVTLTDTQYF

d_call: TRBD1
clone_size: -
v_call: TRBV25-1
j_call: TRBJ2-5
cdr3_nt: TGTGCCAGCAGTGACCGACAGGGATCCCTGGATGAGCAGTACTTC
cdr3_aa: CASSDRQGSLDEQYF

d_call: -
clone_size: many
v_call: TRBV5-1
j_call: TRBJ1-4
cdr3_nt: TGCGCCAGCAGCTTAGATTCTAATGAAAAACTGTTTTTT
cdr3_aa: CASSLDSNEKLFF

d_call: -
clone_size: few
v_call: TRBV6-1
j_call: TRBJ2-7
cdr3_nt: TGTGCCAGCAGCGAGGGGACTCAACTCAAACGCTCCTACGAGCAGTACTTC
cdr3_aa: CASSEGTQLKRSYEQYF

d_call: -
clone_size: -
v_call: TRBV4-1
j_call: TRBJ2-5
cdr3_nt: TGCGCCAGCAGCCAAGACGGGCTGATCGGAGAGACCCAGTACTTC
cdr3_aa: CASSQDGLIGETQYF

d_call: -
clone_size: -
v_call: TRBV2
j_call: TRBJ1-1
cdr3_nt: TGTGCCAGCATGGGGGGGTTCGAAGCTTTCTTT
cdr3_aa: CASMGGFEAFF

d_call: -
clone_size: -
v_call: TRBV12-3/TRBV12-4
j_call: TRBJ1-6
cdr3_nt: TGTGCCAGCAGTTTGGGAGACAGTCGCTCCTATAATTCACCCCTCCACTTT
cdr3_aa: CASSLGDSRSYNSPLHF

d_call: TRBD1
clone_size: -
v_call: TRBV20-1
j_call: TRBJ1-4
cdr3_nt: TGCAGTGCTAGAGTACCGGGACAGGGAAAAGGTTTTGAAAAACTGTTTTTT
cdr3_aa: CSARVPGQGKGFEKLFF